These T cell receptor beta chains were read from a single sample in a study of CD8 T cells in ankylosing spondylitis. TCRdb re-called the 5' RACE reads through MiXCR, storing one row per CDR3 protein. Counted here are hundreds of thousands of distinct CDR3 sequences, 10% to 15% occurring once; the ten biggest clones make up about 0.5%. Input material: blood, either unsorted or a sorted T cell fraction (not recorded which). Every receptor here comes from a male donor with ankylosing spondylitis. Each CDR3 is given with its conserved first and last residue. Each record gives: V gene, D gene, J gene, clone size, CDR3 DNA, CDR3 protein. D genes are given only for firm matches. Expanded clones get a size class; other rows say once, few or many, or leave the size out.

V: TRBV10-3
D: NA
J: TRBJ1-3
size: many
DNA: TGTGCCATCAGTCTCCGGGACGCGAGCCTCGGAAACACCATATATTTT
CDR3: CAISLRDASLGNTIYF

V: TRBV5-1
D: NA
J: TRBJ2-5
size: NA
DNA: TGCGCCAGCAGCATGACAGGCCCAGGGGAGACCCAGTACTTC
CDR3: CASSMTGPGETQYF

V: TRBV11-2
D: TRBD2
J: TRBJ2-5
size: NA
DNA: TGTGCCAGCAGCCCGACTAGCGGGGGGTTTGTTTGGGAGACCCAGTACTTC
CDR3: CASSPTSGGFVWETQYF

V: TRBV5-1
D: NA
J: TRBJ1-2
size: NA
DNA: TGCGCCAGCAGCTTGGGATCGGGTGCAAACTATGGCTACACCTTC
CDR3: CASSLGSGANYGYTF

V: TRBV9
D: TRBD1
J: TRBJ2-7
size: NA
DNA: TGTGCCAGCAGCCTCCCACGGGACAGGAGGCACGAGCAGTACTTC
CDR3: CASSLPRDRRHEQYF

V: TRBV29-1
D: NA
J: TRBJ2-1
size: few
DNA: TGCAGCGTTGTAGAGAGCTCCTACAATGAGCAGTTCTTC
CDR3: CSVVESSYNEQFF

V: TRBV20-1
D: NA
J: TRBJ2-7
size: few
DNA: TGCAGTGCTAGAGCCAGGACGGGGCCTGTCTACGAGCAGTACTTC
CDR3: CSARARTGPVYEQYF

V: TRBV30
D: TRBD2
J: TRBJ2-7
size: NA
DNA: TGTGCCTGGAGTGTAGGACTAGGGAAAGGCGAGCAGTACTTC
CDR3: CAWSVGLGKGEQYF

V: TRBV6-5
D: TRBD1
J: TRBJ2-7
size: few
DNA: TGTGCCAGCAGTTCGTCTGACAGGGGGCCCATACCTTACGAGCAGTACTTC
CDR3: CASSSSDRGPIPYEQYF

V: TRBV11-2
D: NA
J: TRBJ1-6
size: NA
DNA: TGTGCCAGCAGCTTAGATAAGGGTCGACAGACCCCCCAATATCCCCTCCACTTT
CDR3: CASSLDKGRQTPQYPLHF

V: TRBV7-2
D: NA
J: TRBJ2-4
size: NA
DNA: TGTGCCAGCCTCGGGGGCGGGGACAAAAACATTCAGTACTTC
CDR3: CASLGGGDKNIQYF

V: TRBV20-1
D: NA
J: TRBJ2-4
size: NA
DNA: TGCAGTGCTAGAGTTTCAGTCGGAAACATTCAGTACTTC
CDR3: CSARVSVGNIQYF

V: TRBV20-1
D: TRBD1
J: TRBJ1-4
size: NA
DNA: TGCAGTGCTAGAGGACAGGGGCGGGGTGAAAAACTGTTTTTT
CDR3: CSARGQGRGEKLFF

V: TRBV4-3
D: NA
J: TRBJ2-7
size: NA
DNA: TGCGCCAGCAGCGGTCGGCCGGGGTTCGAGCAGTACTTC
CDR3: CASSGRPGFEQYF

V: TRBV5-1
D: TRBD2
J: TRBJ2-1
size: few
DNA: TGCGCCAGCAGCTTGGCCCCTCTAGCGGGAGCCGCCTACAATGAGCAGTTCTTC
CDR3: CASSLAPLAGAAYNEQFF

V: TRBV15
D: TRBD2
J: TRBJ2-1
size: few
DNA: TGTGCCACCAGCAGAGATCGAGCGGGGTATGAGCAGTTCTTC
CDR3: CATSRDRAGYEQFF

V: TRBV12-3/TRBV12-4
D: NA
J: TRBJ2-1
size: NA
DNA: TGTGCCAGCAGTCTACAGGGCTCAACTATGAATGAGCAGTTCTTC
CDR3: CASSLQGSTMNEQFF

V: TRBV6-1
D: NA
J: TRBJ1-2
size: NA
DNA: TGTGCCAGCAGGGATCAAGCTAACTATGGCTACACCTTC
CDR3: CASRDQANYGYTF

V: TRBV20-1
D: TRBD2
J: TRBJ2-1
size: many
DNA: TGCAGCGCGAGGACTAGCGCTTACAATGAGCAGTTCTTC
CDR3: CSARTSAYNEQFF

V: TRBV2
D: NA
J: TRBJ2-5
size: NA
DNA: TGTGCCAGCAGGGCGTATAGGGAGACCCAGTACTTC
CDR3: CASRAYRETQYF

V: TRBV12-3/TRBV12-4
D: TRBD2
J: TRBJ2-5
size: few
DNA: TGTGCCAGCAGTCCCGTCCAAAGCGGGAGTTGGCAAGAGACCCAGTACTTC
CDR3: CASSPVQSGSWQETQYF

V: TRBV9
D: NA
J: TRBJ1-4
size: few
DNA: TGTGCCAGCAGCTCCAAGGTCACGCCGGTTGGGGAAAAACTGTTTTTT
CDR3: CASSSKVTPVGEKLFF

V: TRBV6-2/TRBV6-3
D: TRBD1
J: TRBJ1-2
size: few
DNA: TGTGCCAGCACTCCCTACGGGACAGAAGGCTACACCTTC
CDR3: CASTPYGTEGYTF

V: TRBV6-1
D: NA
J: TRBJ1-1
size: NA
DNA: TGTGCCAGCAGCCGCGGACACTCAGGGTACACTGAAGCTTTCTTT
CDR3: CASSRGHSGYTEAFF

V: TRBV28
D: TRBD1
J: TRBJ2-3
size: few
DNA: TGTGCCACCGCCGGGACAGGGGTTCGGGGGGGGCAGTATTTT
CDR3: CATAGTGVRGGQYF

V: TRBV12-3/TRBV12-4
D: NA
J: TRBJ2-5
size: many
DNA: TGTGCCAGCAGTTTACAGGGTTTGGAGACCCAGTACTTC
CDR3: CASSLQGLETQYF

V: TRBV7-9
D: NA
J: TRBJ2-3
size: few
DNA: TGTGCCAGCAGAATGACAGCGGGAGATACGCAGTATTTT
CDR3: CASRMTAGDTQYF

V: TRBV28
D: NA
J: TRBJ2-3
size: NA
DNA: TGTGCCAGCACCTCCAGCGGCAGAGGCACAGATACGCAGTATTTT
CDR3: CASTSSGRGTDTQYF

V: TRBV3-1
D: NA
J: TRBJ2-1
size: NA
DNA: TGTGCCAGCAGCCAAGCCGGGGGCTATGAGCAGTTCTTC
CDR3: CASSQAGGYEQFF

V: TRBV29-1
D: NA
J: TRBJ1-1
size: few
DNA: TGCAGCTGTGGAGTCTCACCGAACACTGAAGCTTTCTTT
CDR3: CSCGVSPNTEAFF

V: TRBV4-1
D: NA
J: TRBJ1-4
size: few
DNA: TGCGCCAGCAGCCTCGGTTTACAGGGCAACGAAAAACTGTTTTTT
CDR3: CASSLGLQGNEKLFF

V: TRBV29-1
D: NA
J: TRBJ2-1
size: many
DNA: TGCAGCGTCATGGGGGTGTGGGATGAGCAGTTCTTC
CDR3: CSVMGVWDEQFF

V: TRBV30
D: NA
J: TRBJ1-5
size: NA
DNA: TGTGCCTGGATTGTATGGGCGCGGGGGGGGATGGATCAGCCCCAGCATTTT
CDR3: CAWIVWARGGMDQPQHF

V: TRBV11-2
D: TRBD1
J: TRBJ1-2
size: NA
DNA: TGTGCCAGCAGCGCGATCAAGACAGGGGGCGATGGCTACACCTTC
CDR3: CASSAIKTGGDGYTF

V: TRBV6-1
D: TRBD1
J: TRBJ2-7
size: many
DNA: TGTGCCAGCAGCGAGACGACAGGGGCCGAGCAGTACTTC
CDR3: CASSETTGAEQYF

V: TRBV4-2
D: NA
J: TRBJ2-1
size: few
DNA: TGTGCCAGCAGCCCCGTTGATAGGGACAATGAGCAGTTCTTC
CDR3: CASSPVDRDNEQFF

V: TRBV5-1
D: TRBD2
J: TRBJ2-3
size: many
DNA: TGCGCCAGCAGCGGGTGGACTAGCGACACAGATACGCAGTATTTT
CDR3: CASSGWTSDTDTQYF

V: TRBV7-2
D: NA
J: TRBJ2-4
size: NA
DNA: TGTGCCAGCAGCTCCCCGGAGGGACAGCCCCTAAACATTCAGTACTTC
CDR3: CASSSPEGQPLNIQYF

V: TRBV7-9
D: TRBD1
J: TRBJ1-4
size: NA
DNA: TGTGCCAGCAGCCCTCAGACAGGGGGCGTCGAAAAACTGTTTTTT
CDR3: CASSPQTGGVEKLFF

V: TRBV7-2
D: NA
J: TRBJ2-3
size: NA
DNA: TGTGCCAGCAGCTTCGCCAGGGGTAATGCAGATACGCAGTATTTT
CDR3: CASSFARGNADTQYF

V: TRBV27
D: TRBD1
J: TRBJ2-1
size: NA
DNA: TGTGCCAGCAGTTTCCTTGACAGGGAGGAGCAGTTCTTC
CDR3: CASSFLDREEQFF

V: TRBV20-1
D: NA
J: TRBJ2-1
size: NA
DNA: TGCAGTGCTAGTGAGGGTTTAAATGAGCAGTTCTTC
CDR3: CSASEGLNEQFF

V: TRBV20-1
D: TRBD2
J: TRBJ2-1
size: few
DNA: TGCAGTGCTAGTGGGCGGGGGGAAGACAATGAGCAGTTCTTC
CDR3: CSASGRGEDNEQFF

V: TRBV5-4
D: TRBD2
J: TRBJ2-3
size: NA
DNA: TGTGCCAGCAGCAGCCCTAGCGGGGGGGCAGCAGATACGCAGTATTTT
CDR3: CASSSPSGGAADTQYF

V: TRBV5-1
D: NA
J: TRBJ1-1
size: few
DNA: TGCGCCAGCAGCATAGACGTCGGGGTAACTGAAGCTTTCTTT
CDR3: CASSIDVGVTEAFF

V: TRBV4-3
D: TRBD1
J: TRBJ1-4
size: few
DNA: TGCGCCAGCAGCGCACAGGGGGCTAATGAAAAACTGTTTTTT
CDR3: CASSAQGANEKLFF

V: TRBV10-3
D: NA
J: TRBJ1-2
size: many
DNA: TGTGCCATCAGTGACATAGCTAACTATGGCTACACCTTC
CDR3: CAISDIANYGYTF

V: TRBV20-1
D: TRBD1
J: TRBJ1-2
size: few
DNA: TGCAGTGCTAGAGATTCCGGACAGGCTAACTATGGCTACACCTTC
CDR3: CSARDSGQANYGYTF

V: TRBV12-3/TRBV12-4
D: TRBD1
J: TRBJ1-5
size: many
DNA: TGTGCCAGCAGTCCCAACGGACAGGGAAGGGTGCCCCAGCATTTT
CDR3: CASSPNGQGRVPQHF

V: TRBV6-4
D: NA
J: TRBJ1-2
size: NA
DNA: TGTGCCAGCAGTCAACAGGGTTTTGGGGGCTACACCTTC
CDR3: CASSQQGFGGYTF

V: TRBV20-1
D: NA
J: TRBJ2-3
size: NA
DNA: TGCAGTGCTAGATCACTAGGCGGCAACCTCCTTACAGATACGCAGTATTTT
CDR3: CSARSLGGNLLTDTQYF